This T cell receptor (beta chain) was found in a study of shared clonotypes between healthy human individuals. CD45RO negativity and positive selection for CCR7 defined naive CD8 cells, a population that excluded terminally differentiated effector memory CD45RA+ cells. All donors were healthy HIV-negative adults lacking recent acute infections or vaccinations. Donors were Caucasian adults residing in Nashville, Tennessee, USA. The input for sorted-subset replicate PCRs was around 200 ng DNA, tens of thousands of T cell genomes. Sequenced by immunoSEQ multiplex PCR; TCRdb stores in-frame clones only, minus some. The data show about 2.1 million clones, roughly 91% seen once. With respect to this clone: Its target is unknown.

The CDR3 is 12 residues long. Germline V lookup: CDR1 SEHNR, CDR2 FQNEAQ (reference sequence). V was pared by 5 bases and J by 5 bases, with 7 bases between. Findings and caveats of the study: The genetic and exposure-history diversity represented was limited by few donors.

The source of this sequence is a man in his late teens or twenties in good health. Some clones in this sample may be carry-over from other donors' samples. The chain combines TRBV7-9 with TRBJ2-4; a weak D match, TRBD1 (5 bases). The sequencing sample was made of naive CD8+ T cells from PBMCs. In nucleotides, the CDR3 is TGTGCCAGCAGCCTACAGGAAAACATTCAGTACTTC. It specifies CASSLQENIQYF.